This T cell receptor (beta chain) was captured in a study of neoadjuvant anti-PD-1 for oral cavity cancer. Study-wide results and limits: TCR analyses covered only three patients per response group. Higher pretreatment Treg/Th17 ratios tracked higher pretreatment blood clonality.

The time point: after neoadjuvant nivolumab, at surgical resection. Stage II-IVA oral cavity squamous cell carcinoma was new and untreated by systemic or radiation therapy. The sample holds one count of this clone. Antigen unknown. Germline CDR1 is LGHNA and CDR2 is YSLEER. The CDR3 runs 15 residues. With 0 bases removed from V and 1 base from J, the gap between germline ends came to 7 bases. This table comes from immunoSEQ multiplex PCR, and its TCRdb copy is limited to in-frame clones, with some not included. The top ten clones hold 3% to 3.5% of a sample with under 8,000 clones, around 69% of them seen once.

The chain uses TRBV4-3 and TRBJ1-5; no clear D gene. The origin of this receptor is a person aged 40 to 85 with oral cavity squamous cell carcinoma. The material sequenced was PBMCs, taken after nivolumab (anti-PD-1) treatment. CDR3 DNA: TGCGCCAGCAGCCAAGATGGGTACAGCAATCAGCCCCAGCATTTT. The encoded protein is CASSQDGYSNQPQHF.